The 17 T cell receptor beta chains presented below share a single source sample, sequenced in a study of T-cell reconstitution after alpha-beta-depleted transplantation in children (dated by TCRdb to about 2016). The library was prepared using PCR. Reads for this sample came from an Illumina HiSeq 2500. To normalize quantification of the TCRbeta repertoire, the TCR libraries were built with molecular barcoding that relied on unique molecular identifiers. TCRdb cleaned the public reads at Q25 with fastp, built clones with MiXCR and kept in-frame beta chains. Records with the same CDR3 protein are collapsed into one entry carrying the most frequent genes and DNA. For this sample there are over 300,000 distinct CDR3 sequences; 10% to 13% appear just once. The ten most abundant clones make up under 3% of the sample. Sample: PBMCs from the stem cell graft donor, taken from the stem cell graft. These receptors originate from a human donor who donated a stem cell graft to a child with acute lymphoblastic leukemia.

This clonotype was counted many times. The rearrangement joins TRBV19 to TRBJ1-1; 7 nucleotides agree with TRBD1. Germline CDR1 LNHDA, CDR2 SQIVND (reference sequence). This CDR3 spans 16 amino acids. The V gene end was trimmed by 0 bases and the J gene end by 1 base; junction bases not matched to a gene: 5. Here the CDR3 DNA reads TGTGCCAGTAGTATAGATCGACAGGGCTCGAACACTGAAGCTTTCTTT. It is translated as CASSIDRQGSNTEAFF.

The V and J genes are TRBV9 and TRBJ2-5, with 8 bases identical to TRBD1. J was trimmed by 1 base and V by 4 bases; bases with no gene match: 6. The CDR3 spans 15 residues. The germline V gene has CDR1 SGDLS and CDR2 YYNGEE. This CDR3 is CASSPWTGTQETQYF. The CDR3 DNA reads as TGTGCCAGCAGCCCATGGACAGGGACCCAAGAGACCCAGTACTTC.

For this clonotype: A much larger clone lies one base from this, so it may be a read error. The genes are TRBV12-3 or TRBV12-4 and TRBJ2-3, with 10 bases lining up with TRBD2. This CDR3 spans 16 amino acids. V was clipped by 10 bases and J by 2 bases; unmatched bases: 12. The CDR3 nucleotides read TGTGCCAACAGCCCTGGGACTAGCGTGATCACAGATACGCAGTATTTT. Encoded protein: CANSPGTSVITDTQYF.

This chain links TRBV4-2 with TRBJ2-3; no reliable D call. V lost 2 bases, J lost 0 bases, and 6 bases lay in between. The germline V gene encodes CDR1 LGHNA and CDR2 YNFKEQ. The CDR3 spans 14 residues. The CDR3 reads CASSQPSSTDTQYF. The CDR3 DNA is TGTGCCAGCAGCCAACCCTCTAGCACAGATACGCAGTATTTT.

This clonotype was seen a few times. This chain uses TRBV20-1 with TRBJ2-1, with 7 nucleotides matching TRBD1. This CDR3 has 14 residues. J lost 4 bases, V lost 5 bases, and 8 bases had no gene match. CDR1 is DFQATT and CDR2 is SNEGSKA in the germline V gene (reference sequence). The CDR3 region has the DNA TGCAGTGCTTCTGGACGGGACAGATACAATGAGCAGTTCTTC. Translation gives CSASGRDRYNEQFF.

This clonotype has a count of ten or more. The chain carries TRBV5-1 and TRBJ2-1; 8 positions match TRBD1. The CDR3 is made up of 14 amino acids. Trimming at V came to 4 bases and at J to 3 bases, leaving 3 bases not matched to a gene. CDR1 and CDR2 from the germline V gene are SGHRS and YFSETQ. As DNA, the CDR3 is TGCGCCAGCAGCCCGGGACAGGACTACAATGAGCAGTTCTTC. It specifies CASSPGQDYNEQFF.

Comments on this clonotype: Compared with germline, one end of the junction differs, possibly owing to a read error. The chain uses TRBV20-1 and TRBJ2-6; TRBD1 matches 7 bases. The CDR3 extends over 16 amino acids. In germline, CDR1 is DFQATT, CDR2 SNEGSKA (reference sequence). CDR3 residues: CSARDTQGTGANGLTF. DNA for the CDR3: TGCAGTGCTAGAGACACACAGGGGACCGGGGCCAACGGCCTGACTTTC.

CDR3 bases: TGCGCCAGCAGCTTGGGGGCGAACAATCAGCCCCAGCATTTT. It is translated as CASSLGANNQPQHF. V and J are TRBV5-1 and TRBJ1-5; no clear D. The germline V and J ends were trimmed by 0 bases and 3 bases, with 7 bases remaining between them. The CDR3 covers 14 residues. Germline V CDR1 and CDR2: SGHRS, YFSETQ.

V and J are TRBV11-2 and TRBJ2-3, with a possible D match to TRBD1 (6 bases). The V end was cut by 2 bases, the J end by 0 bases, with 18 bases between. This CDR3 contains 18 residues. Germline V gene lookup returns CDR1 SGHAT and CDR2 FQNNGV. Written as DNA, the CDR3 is TGTGCCAGCAGCTTAAAGTGGGCAGGGGCTTATAGCACAGATACGCAGTATTTT. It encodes CASSLKWAGAYSTDTQYF.

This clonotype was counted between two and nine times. DNA for the CDR3: TGCGCCAGCAGCTTGGAGCTAGCGGGGGTAGGGACCCAGTACTTC. Residues: CASSLELAGVGTQYF. The rearrangement uses TRBV5-1 and TRBJ2-5; 10 bases fit TRBD2. Unmatched junction bases numbered 6, after V lost 0 bases and J lost 7 bases. CDR1 and CDR2 (germline): SGHRS, YFSETQ. This CDR3 is built from 15 residues.

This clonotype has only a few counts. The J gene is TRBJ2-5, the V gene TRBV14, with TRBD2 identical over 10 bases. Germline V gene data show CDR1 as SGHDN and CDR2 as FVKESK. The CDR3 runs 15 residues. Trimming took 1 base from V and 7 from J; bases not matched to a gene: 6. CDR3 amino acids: CASSQGLAGVRTQYF. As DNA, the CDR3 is TGTGCCAGCAGCCAAGGGCTAGCGGGAGTGCGGACCCAGTACTTC.

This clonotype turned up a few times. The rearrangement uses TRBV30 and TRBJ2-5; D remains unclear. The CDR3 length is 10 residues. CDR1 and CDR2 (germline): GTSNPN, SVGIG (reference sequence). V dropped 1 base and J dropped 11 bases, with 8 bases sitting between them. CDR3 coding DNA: TGTGCCTGGAGTGGGGTGGAGCAGTACTTC. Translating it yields CAWSGVEQYF.

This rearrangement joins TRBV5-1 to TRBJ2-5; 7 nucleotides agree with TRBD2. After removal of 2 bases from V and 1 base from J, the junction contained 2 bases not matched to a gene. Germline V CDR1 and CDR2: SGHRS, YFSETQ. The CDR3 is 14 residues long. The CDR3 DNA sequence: TGCGCCAGCAGCTTCCAGCGGGGCCAAGAGACCCAGTACTTC. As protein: CASSFQRGQETQYF.

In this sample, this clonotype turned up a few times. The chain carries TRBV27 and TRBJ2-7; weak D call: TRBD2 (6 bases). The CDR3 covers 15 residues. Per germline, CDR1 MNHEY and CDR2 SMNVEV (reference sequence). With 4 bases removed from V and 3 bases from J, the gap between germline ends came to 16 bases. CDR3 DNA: TGTGCCAGCAGTTGGAACCGGGACTTCAGCTACGAGCAGTACTTC. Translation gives CASSWNRDFSYEQYF.

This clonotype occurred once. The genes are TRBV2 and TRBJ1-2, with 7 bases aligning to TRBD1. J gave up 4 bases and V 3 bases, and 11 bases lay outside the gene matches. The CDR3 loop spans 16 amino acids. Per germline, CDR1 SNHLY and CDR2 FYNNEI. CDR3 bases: TGTGCCAGCAGTGAGAGAATGGACAGGCCGCCCTATGGCTACACCTTC. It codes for CASSERMDRPPYGYTF.

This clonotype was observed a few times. CDR3 residues: CAWSAGGSLSEQFF. The CDR3 coding sequence is TGTGCCTGGAGTGCCGGCGGGAGCTTGAGTGAGCAGTTCTTC. The rearrangement joins TRBV30 to TRBJ2-1; 7 positions agree with TRBD2. CDR1 is GTSNPN and CDR2 is SVGIG in the germline V gene (reference sequence). V lost 1 base to trimming and J lost 9 bases; unmatched junction nucleotides: 9. The CDR3 has 14 amino acids.

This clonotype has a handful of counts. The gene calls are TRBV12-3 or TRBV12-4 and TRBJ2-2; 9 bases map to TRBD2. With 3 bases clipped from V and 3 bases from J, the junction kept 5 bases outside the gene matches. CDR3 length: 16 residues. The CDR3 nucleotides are TGTGCCAGCAGTTTTAGTACTAGCGGGTACACCGGGGAGCTGTTTTTT. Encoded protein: CASSFSTSGYTGELFF.